Following are 5 T cell receptor beta chains from one sample sequenced in a study of regulatory T cells in long-lasting Graves disease. HTBI primers from iRepertoire and Arm-PCR of CDR3 regions yielded the TCR beta libraries. Using its own MiXCR run on the multiplex PCR reads, TCRdb lists one record per CDR3 protein. The data hold approximately 540,000 distinct CDR3 sequences, with about 12% observed a single time. Time point indicated: newly diagnosed GD, antithyroid drugs for less than 3 months. Researchers made the TCR library from RNA that was extracted from PBMCs. The same specimen was also included in a second study, on T cells in Graves' hyperthyroidism and ophthalmopathy.

The sequenced sample was peripheral blood mononuclear cells (PBMCs), obtained at new diagnosis, from a patient treated with antithyroid drugs. The receptors shown here come from a woman aged 25 to 45 with Graves disease.

J is TRBJ2-7 and V is TRBV19, with TRBD2 identical over 7 bases. This CDR3 contains 16 residues. Germline loops: CDR1 LNHDA, CDR2 SQIVND (reference sequence). The V segment lost 6 bases and the J segment 2 bases; nucleotides outside the gene matches: 13. The CDR3 spells CASREKTSIGPYEQYF. The CDR3 coding sequence is TGTGCCAGTAGGGAAAAGACTAGCATCGGCCCCTACGAGCAGTACTTC.

This clonotype occurred many times. The V gene is TRBV11-1, the J gene TRBJ2-7; 7 nucleotides line up with TRBD1. Per the germline V gene, CDR1 is SGHAT and CDR2 is FQDESV (reference sequence). J lost 7 bases, V lost 8 bases, and 11 bases had no gene match. CDR3 length: 13 amino acids. The CDR3, as DNA: TGTGCCAGCGGACCGGGACAGCTGCTGGAGCAGTACTTC. Its protein is CASGPGQLLEQYF.

Ten or more counts support this clonotype. The chain has TRBV27 and TRBJ2-5, with TRBD2 identical over 12 bases. CDR1 is MNHEY and CDR2 is SMNVEV in the germline V gene (reference sequence). The CDR3 extends over 15 amino acids. With 3 bases clipped from V and 4 bases from J, the junction kept 3 bases outside the gene matches. The CDR3 DNA is TGTGCCAGCAGTTTTTTGGGACTAGCGGGAGAGACCCAGTACTTC. This sequence encodes CASSFLGLAGETQYF.

There are many counts of this clonotype. The chain links TRBV7-9 to TRBJ2-1; D is undetermined. Germline V lookup: CDR1 SEHNR, CDR2 FQNEAQ (reference sequence). The V end lost 2 bases, the J end lost 7 bases, and 18 bases lay between the germline ends. The CDR3 consists of 16 residues. In nucleotides, the CDR3 is TGTGCCAGCAGCTTAACTCCCAGTGGGCTGGGGAATGAGCAGTTCTTC. Translation gives CASSLTPSGLGNEQFF.

This clonotype was found many times. This chain links TRBV12-3 or TRBV12-4 with TRBJ1-5; unclear D gene. With 3 bases removed from V and 5 bases from J, the gap between germline ends came to 11 bases. This CDR3 has 14 residues. The CDR3 DNA reads TGTGCCAGCAGTTTCGAGTTAACTGATCAGCCCCAGCATTTT. Translating gives CASSFELTDQPQHF.